One and the same sample provided the 18 T cell receptor beta chains below, sequenced in a study of blood T cell repertoires in COVID-19. TCRdb's table, derived via immunoSEQ multiplex PCR, lists solely in-frame clones and lacks some. The sample holds just over 150,000 clones, approximately 84% seen once. Source material: peripheral blood. Every receptor here comes from a woman older than 75 with acute or convalescent COVID-19.

The J gene is TRBJ1-2, the V gene TRBV5-4, with TRBD1 identical over 8 bases. V trimming: 0 bases; J trimming: 4 bases; junction bases outside the gene matches: 8. This CDR3 comprises 16 residues. The germline V gene has CDR1 SGHNT and CDR2 YYREEE (reference sequence). DNA for the CDR3: TGTGCCAGCAGCTTGGGAGACAGGGGCCCAAGCTATGGCTACACCTTC. As protein: CASSLGDRGPSYGYTF.

This clone was observed a single time. The chain links TRBV10-3 to TRBJ2-7; no reliable D call. The germline CDR1 and CDR2 sequences are ENHRY and SYGVKD. The CDR3 extends over 11 amino acids. The V and J ends lost 11 bases and 6 bases respectively, with 14 bases between them. The DNA of the CDR3 is TGTGCCTCGGGTAAATTTAGCGAGCAGTACTTC. The encoded protein is CASGKFSEQYF.

The chain uses TRBV30 and TRBJ1-2; 12 bases match TRBD1. Germline V gene lookup returns CDR1 GTSNPN and CDR2 SVGIG (reference sequence). The CDR3 has 13 amino acids. J lost 6 bases, V lost 1 base, and 0 bases had no gene match. CDR3 DNA: TGTGCCTGGAGTGGGGACAGGGGGCATGGCTACACCTTC. Protein: CAWSGDRGHGYTF.

The CDR3 sequence is CASSLRDRPLNTEAFF. The CDR3 coding sequence is TGTGCCAGCAGCTTAAGGGACAGGCCCCTGAACACTGAAGCTTTCTTT. This chain uses TRBV7-8 with TRBJ1-1; TRBD1 agrees at 8 bases. This CDR3 region has 16 residues. CDR1 SGHVS and CDR2 FQNEAQ come from the germline V gene. Trimming took 2 bases from V and 0 from J; bases not matched to a gene: 5.

The chain recombines TRBV10-3 with TRBJ2-3, with TRBD2 matching over 10 bases. The V and J ends lost 8 bases and 2 bases, in that order; junction bases with no gene match: 19. The germline CDR1 and CDR2 sequences are ENHRY and SYGVKD. CDR3 length: 19 residues. The CDR3 loop reads CAIGAPASGSGWDTDTQYF. The CDR3 nucleotides read TGTGCCATCGGCGCCCCGGCTAGCGGGAGTGGATGGGACACAGATACGCAGTATTTT.

The chain joins TRBV19 to TRBJ2-7; the match to TRBD2 covers 13 bases. The CDR3 covers 14 residues. The germline CDR1 and CDR2 sequences are LNHDA and SQIVND (reference sequence). The junction had 3 bases not matched to a gene; V was cut back by 6 bases and J by 4 bases. The CDR3 sequence: CASSRGLAGYEQYF. CDR3 nucleotides: TGTGCCAGTAGCCGGGGACTAGCGGGGTACGAGCAGTACTTC.

CDR3 region: CSAGREETQYF. The CDR3 coding sequence is TGCAGTGCGGGGCGCGAGGAGACCCAGTACTTC. The chain is built from TRBV20-1 and TRBJ2-5, with D maybe TRBD1 (5 bases). This CDR3 has 11 amino acids. Trimming removed 6 bases from V and 5 bases from J, with 10 bases in between. Germline loops: CDR1 DFQATT, CDR2 SNEGSKA (reference sequence).

V usage is TRBV7-9 and J usage is TRBJ1-2, with TRBD1 matching 7 bases. CDR3 length equals 13 residues. V trimming: 2 bases; J trimming: 6 bases; junction bases outside the gene matches: 3. Germline V gene sequence: CDR1 SEHNR, CDR2 FQNEAQ (reference sequence). The CDR3 sequence is CASSLSRGNGYTF. DNA for the CDR3: TGTGCCAGCAGCTTAAGCAGGGGGAATGGCTACACCTTC.

The chain is built from TRBV6-5 and TRBJ1-1; TRBD1 matches 8 bases. The V segment lost 8 bases and the J segment 5 bases; nucleotides outside the gene matches: 7. Germline V lookup: CDR1 MNHEY, CDR2 SVGAGI. CDR3 length equals 13 residues. CDR3 DNA sequence: TGTGCCAGCCAGGGACAGGTTGGGACTGAAGCTTTCTTT. Translating it yields CASQGQVGTEAFF.

The chain joins TRBV11-2 to TRBJ1-1; D is possibly TRBD1 (5 bases). CDR1 SGHAT and CDR2 FQNNGV come from the germline V gene. This CDR3 is built from 13 residues. V lost 5 bases to trimming and J lost 4 bases, with 11 bases between them. The CDR3 sequence is CASSPIRGTEAFF. The DNA for the CDR3 is TGTGCCAGCAGCCCAATAAGGGGCACTGAAGCTTTCTTT.

This clone was recorded a few times. The chain joins TRBV3-1 (or the pseudogene TRBV3-2) to TRBJ2-1; D gene ambiguous. CDR1 is LGHDT, CDR2 YNNKEL, per germline (reference sequence). The germline V and J ends were trimmed by 4 bases and 10 bases, with 14 bases remaining between them. There are 13 residues in the CDR3. Written as DNA, the CDR3 is TGTGCCAGCAGCCCTTCGGTCCGCCGGGAGCAGTTCTTC. It yields the protein CASSPSVRREQFF.

This chain connects TRBV30 to TRBJ1-6; no clear D gene. Trimming cost V 8 bases and J 9 bases, with 14 bases left between them. This CDR3 has 12 residues. CDR1 is GTSNPN and CDR2 is SVGIG in the germline V gene (reference sequence). The CDR3 loop is CALGIGLSPLHF. The CDR3 DNA reads TGTGCCCTCGGGATAGGCCTTTCACCCCTCCACTTT.

This clone was seen a single time. The chain has TRBV18 and TRBJ2-7; 8 bases line up with TRBD2. Trimming took 6 bases from V and 2 from J; bases not matched to a gene: 6. The germline gives CDR1 KGHSH, CDR2 LQKENI. The CDR3 totals 14 residues. CDR3 sequence (DNA): TGTGCCAGCTCTTCGGGGGGGACGGCCTACGAGCAGTACTTC. This encodes CASSSGGTAYEQYF.

This chain uses TRBV6-1 with TRBJ2-7; tentatively, D is TRBD2 (6 bases). The CDR3 extends over 16 amino acids. V dropped 2 bases and J dropped 5 bases, with 19 bases sitting between them. CDR1 is MNHNS, CDR2 SASEGT, per germline. The CDR3 DNA reads as TGTGCCAGCAGTGAATGGGGAGGCTCCACGGTCGACGAGCAGTACTTC. Protein product: CASSEWGGSTVDEQYF.

This clone is categorized as large. The sample contains more than one DNA sequence encoding this CDR3. The V gene is TRBV29-1, the J gene TRBJ2-1; 7 bases match TRBD1. There are 15 residues in the CDR3. CDR1 is SQVTM, CDR2 ANQGSEA, per germline. The trim removed 1 base at V and 0 bases at J, leaving 3 bases unmatched. CDR3 loop: CSVEVWDSSYNEQFF. For the CDR3, the DNA is TGCAGCGTTGAAGTCTGGGACAGCTCCTACAATGAGCAGTTCTTC.

This sequence joins TRBV5-1 and TRBJ1-3; D uncertain. In germline, CDR1 is SGHRS, CDR2 YFSETQ. V gave up 0 bases and J gave up 0 bases, with 10 bases separating them. The CDR3 spans 16 residues. The CDR3 coding sequence is TGCGCCAGCAGCTTGGAGCGGATGACCTCTGGAAACACCATATATTTT. It yields the protein CASSLERMTSGNTIYF.

This clone was observed a few times. This rearrangement joins TRBV5-1 to TRBJ1-4; D is uncertain. The V gene lost 4 bases and the J gene lost 0 bases, with 4 bases spanning the gap. CDR1 and CDR2 (germline): SGHRS, YFSETQ. CDR3 length: 13 amino acids. CDR3 in DNA: TGCGCCAGCAGCCCTGCAACTAATGAAAAACTGTTTTTT. Translating gives CASSPATNEKLFF.

CDR3 sequence reads: CASSSLSEGTEAFF. CDR3 sequence (DNA): TGTGCCAGCAGCTCCCTCTCAGAGGGCACTGAAGCTTTCTTT. The genes are TRBV9 and TRBJ1-1; the D is unclear. The CDR3 extends over 14 amino acids. Between the trimmed V and J ends, which lost 4 bases and 4 bases, there was a span of 14 bases. Germline CDR1 reads SGDLS; CDR2 reads YYNGEE.